In this sample, the clone carrying this T cell receptor beta chain turned up many times. Molecular barcoding with unique molecular identifiers was used for the TCRbeta library. TCRdb fed the PCR reads into MiXCR, producing one record per CDR3 protein. The table includes about 92,000 distinct CDR3 sequences, 10% to 15% detected once. There are 15 residues in the CDR3. Germline V gene lookup returns CDR1 SGHRS and CDR2 YFSETQ. Deletions cut 4 bases from V and 0 bases from J, with 13 bases between. The data stem from a study of T-cell reconstitution after alpha-beta-depleted transplantation in children. Here the sequenced sample was PBMCs from the stem cell graft donor, taken from the stem cell graft. This clonotype originated in a human donor who donated a stem cell graft to a child with inherited bone marrow failure. The V and J genes are TRBV5-1 and TRBJ2-5, with D hard to call. In nucleotides, the CDR3 is TGCGCCAGCAGCCCCGGACCGATGTACCAAGAGACCCAGTACTTC. Translating gives CASSPGPMYQETQYF.